These 8 T cell receptor beta chains share one sample of origin, sequenced in a study of T-cell reconstitution after alpha-beta-depleted transplantation in children. Preparation of the TCRbeta library was carried out with unique molecular identifiers. TCRdb called the PCR reads again in MiXCR, with one record for every CDR3 protein. The data show about 980,000 distinct CDR3 sequences, about 29% seen once. The sequencing here drew on PBMCs, mostly from graft donor cells, taken 360 days after TCRalphabeta/CD19-depleted stem cell transplant. The receptors were sampled from a boy under two years old who had a stem cell transplant for SCID, so the T cells may come from the graft donor.

For this clonotype: It may be a read error: a sequence one base away is much more abundant. V gene TRBV2 combines with J gene TRBJ2-1; possible D gene TRBD1, 6 bases. The ends were cut back, 7 bases at V and 7 bases at J, with 17 bases in the middle. The CDR3 covers 14 residues. Germline V lookup: CDR1 SNHLY, CDR2 FYNNEI. The CDR3 nucleotides are TGTGCCAGCACCGTAATGTACAGGGAAAATGAGCAGTTCTTC. It is translated as CASTVMYRENEQFF.

V and J are TRBV13 and TRBJ2-1; 8 bases align to TRBD2. The V and J ends lost 1 base and 8 bases, in that order; junction bases with no gene match: 7. The CDR3 spans 15 residues. Germline values: CDR1 PRHDT, CDR2 FYEKMQ (reference sequence). CDR3 nucleotide sequence: TGTGCCAGCAGCTTAGCGGGGGGGAAGAAGGATGAGCAGTTCTTC. Translation: CASSLAGGKKDEQFF.

This clonotype was recorded only once. The chain is built from TRBV6-1 and TRBJ1-6; D not resolved. Per the germline V gene, CDR1 is MNHNS and CDR2 is SASEGT. The CDR3 is made up of 11 amino acids. V was trimmed by 6 bases and J by 9 bases, leaving 6 bases between them. CDR3 amino acids: CASRVGSPLHF. CDR3 sequence (DNA): TGTGCCAGCAGGGTCGGTTCACCCCTCCACTTT.

This clonotype was seen more than once but under ten times. The CDR3 nucleotides are TGTGCCAGCAGCTTGGGACTAGCGGGGGCGATCGATGAGCAGTTCTTC. Amino acid sequence: CASSLGLAGAIDEQFF. This rearrangement joins TRBV7-3 to TRBJ2-1; 14 positions agree with TRBD2. The CDR3 runs to 16 residues. Germline V gives CDR1 SGHTA, CDR2 FQGTGA. The ends lost 3 bases at V and 8 bases at J; junction bases unmatched: 6.

The chain combines TRBV6-1 with TRBJ2-7, with D unresolved. CDR1 is MNHNS, CDR2 SASEGT, per germline. The CDR3 is 11 residues long. Trimming took 7 bases from V and 6 from J, leaving 10 bases between them. The CDR3 DNA is TGTGCCAGCAAGACTTCGGGCGAGCAGTACTTC. Translating it yields CASKTSGEQYF.

The rearrangement joins TRBV12-3 or TRBV12-4 to TRBJ2-1; D ambiguous. The CDR3 extends over 14 amino acids. V shed 3 bases and J shed 5 bases, with 11 bases lying between them. CDR3 sequence: CASSFVRSNNEQFF. The CDR3 nucleotides are TGTGCCAGCAGTTTTGTTCGATCCAACAATGAGCAGTTCTTC.

DNA of the CDR3: TGTGCCAGCAGTTTAAGAAGCGGAAATTACGAGCAGTACTTC. This gives the protein CASSLRSGNYEQYF. The gene calls are TRBV12-3 or TRBV12-4 and TRBJ2-7; tentative D call: TRBD2 (5 bases). The V end lost 2 bases, the J end lost 4 bases, and 12 bases lay between the germline ends. The CDR3 consists of 14 residues.

As concerns this clonotype: An end of the junction does not agree with germline; a read error may underlie this. J is TRBJ2-3 and V is TRBV7-2, with D hard to call. This CDR3 region has 13 residues. The V gene's germline CDR1 is SGHTA and CDR2 FQGNSA. The CDR3 nucleotides read TGTGCCAGCAGCCGACAAGCGTCAGAAACGCAGTATTTT. Residues: CASSRQASETQYF. The complete variable domain, with remaining parts taken from reference TRBV7-2 and TRBJ2-3, reads GAGVSQSPSNKVTEKGKDVELRCDPISGHTALYWYRQSLGQGLEFLIYFQGNSAPDKSGLPSDRFSAERTGGSVSTLTIQRTQQEDSAVYLCASSRQASETQYFGPGTRLTVL.